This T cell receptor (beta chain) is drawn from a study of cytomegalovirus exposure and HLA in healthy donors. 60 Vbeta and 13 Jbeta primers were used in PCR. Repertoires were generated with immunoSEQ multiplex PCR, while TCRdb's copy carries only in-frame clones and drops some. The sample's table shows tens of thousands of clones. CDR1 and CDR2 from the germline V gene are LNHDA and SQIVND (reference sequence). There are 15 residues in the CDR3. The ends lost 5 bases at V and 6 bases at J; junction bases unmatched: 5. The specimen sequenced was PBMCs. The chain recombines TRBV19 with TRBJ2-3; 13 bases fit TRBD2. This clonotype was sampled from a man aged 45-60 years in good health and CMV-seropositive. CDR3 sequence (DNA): TGTGCCAGTAGTTTTACTAGCGGGAGGGCCGATACGCAGTATTTT. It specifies CASSFTSGRADTQYF.